Below, 8 T cell receptor beta chains from the same sample are listed, as sequenced in a study of cytomegalovirus exposure and HLA in healthy donors. Amplification used 60 Vbeta primers and 13 Jbeta primers. Generated by immunoSEQ multiplex PCR, the TCRdb table keeps only in-frame clones and is missing some. The sample carries roughly 92,000 clones, about 80% recorded once. Sequencing input: PBMCs. Receptor source: a woman in her fifties or sixties in good health and CMV-seropositive.

This chain connects TRBV29-1 to TRBJ1-2; the D gene is possibly TRBD1 (5 bases). Trimming took off 6 bases at V and 3 bases at J, with 17 bases between the two ends. CDR3 length: 14 residues. Per the germline V gene, CDR1 is SQVTM and CDR2 is ANQGSEA. The CDR3 reads CSVAGRQFDYGYTF. DNA for the CDR3: TGCAGCGTCGCAGGGAGGCAGTTTGACTATGGCTACACCTTC.

This clone appeared once. This chain uses TRBV19 with TRBJ1-2, with 8 bases identical to TRBD1. Germline CDR1 and CDR2: LNHDA and SQIVND (reference sequence). The CDR3 totals 15 residues. Losses at the gene ends were 6 bases for V and 4 bases for J; bases not matched to a gene: 10. The CDR3 region is CASSTGQGHSYGYTF. In DNA form, the CDR3 reads TGTGCCAGTAGCACCGGACAGGGTCATAGCTATGGCTACACCTTC.

The chain combines TRBV19 with TRBJ2-1; tentative D call: TRBD2 (5 bases). The ends were cut back, 1 base at V and 6 bases at J, with 13 bases in the middle. Germline values: CDR1 LNHDA, CDR2 SQIVND (reference sequence). The CDR3 spans 15 residues. The CDR3 loop is CASSIGWEIFNEQFF. The CDR3 coding sequence is TGTGCCAGTAGTATAGGGTGGGAGATATTCAATGAGCAGTTCTTC.

V gene TRBV5-6 combines with J gene TRBJ1-1; maybe TRBD1 (6 bases). Germline values: CDR1 SGHDT, CDR2 YYEEEE. This CDR3 spans 15 amino acids. Trimming pared 4 bases from V and 5 bases from J, leaving 18 bases between. The CDR3 here is CASSLTGNLGTEAFF. The CDR3 DNA sequence: TGTGCCAGCAGCCTCACAGGGAATCTGGGAACTGAAGCTTTCTTT.

The gene calls are TRBV2 and TRBJ1-1; no reliable D call. The CDR3 is 14 residues long. Germline assignment: CDR1 SNHLY and CDR2 FYNNEI. The V gene lost 1 base and the J gene lost 1 base, with 7 bases spanning the gap. The CDR3 is CASSEVQANTEAFF. As DNA, the CDR3 is TGTGCCAGCAGTGAAGTGCAGGCGAACACTGAAGCTTTCTTT. The full variable domain, completed using reference TRBV2 and TRBJ1-1, is EPEVTQTPSHQVTQMGQEVILRCVPISNHLYFYWYRQILGQKVEFLVSFYNNEISEKSEIFDDQFSVERPDGSNFTLKIRSTKLEDSAMYFCASSEVQANTEAFFGQGTRLTVV.

The chain combines TRBV6-1 with TRBJ1-2; D is perhaps TRBD1 (5 bases). Deletions cut 2 bases from V and 4 bases from J, with 14 bases between. The germline V gene has CDR1 MNHNS and CDR2 SASEGT. This CDR3 is 15 amino acids long. CDR3 nucleotide sequence: TGTGCCAGCAGTGAACTCCCGGGGGTAAGCTATGGCTACACCTTC. It is translated as CASSELPGVSYGYTF.

The chain recombines TRBV5-1 with TRBJ2-7; tentatively, D is TRBD1 (5 bases). The V gene's germline CDR1 is SGHRS and CDR2 YFSETQ. The length of the CDR3 is 11 residues. V lost 3 bases and J lost 13, with 14 bases in between. The CDR3 nucleotides read TGCGCCAGCAGCTGTCCGAGACAGCCCTACGTC. Encoded protein: CASSCPRQPYV.

V usage is TRBV27 and J usage is TRBJ1-4; no definite D call. CDR1 and CDR2 (germline): MNHEY, SMNVEV (reference sequence). Deletions cut 2 bases from V and 5 bases from J, with 9 bases between. CDR3 size: 14 residues. CDR3 DNA sequence: TGTGCCAGCAGTTTAAACAGAGTAAATGAAAAACTGTTTTTT. It encodes CASSLNRVNEKLFF.